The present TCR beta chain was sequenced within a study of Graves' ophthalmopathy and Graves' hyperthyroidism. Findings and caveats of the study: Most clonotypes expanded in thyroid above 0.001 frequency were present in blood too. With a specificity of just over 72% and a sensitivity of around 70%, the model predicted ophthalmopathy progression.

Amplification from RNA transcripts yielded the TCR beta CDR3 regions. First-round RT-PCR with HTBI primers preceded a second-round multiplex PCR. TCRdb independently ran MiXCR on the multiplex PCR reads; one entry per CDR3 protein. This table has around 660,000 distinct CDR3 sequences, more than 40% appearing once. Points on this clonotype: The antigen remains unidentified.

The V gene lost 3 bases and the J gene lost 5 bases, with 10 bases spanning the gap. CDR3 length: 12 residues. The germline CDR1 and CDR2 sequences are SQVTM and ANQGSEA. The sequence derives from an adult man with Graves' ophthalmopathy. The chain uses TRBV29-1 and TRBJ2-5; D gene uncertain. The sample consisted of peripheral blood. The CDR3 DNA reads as TGCAGCGTTGACAGGATGGTCGAGACCCAGTACTTC. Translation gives CSVDRMVETQYF.